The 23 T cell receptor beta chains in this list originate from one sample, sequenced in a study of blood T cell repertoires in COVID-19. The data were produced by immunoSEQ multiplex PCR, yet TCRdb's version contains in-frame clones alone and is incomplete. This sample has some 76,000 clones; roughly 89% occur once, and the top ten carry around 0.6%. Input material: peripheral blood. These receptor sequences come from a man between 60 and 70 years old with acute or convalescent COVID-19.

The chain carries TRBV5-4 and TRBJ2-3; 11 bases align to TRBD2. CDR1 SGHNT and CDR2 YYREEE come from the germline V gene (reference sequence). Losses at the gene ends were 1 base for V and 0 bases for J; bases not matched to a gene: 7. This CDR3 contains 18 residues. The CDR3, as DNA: TGTGCCAGCAGCTTGCCTAGCGGGGGGACGACTAGCACAGATACGCAGTATTTT. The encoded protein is CASSLPSGGTTSTDTQYF.

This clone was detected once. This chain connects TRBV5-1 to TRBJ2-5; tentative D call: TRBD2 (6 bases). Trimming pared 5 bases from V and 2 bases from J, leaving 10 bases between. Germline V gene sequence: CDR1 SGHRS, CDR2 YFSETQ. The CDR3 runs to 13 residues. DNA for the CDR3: TGCGCCAGCAGAAGCGGGTTACAAGAGACCCAGTACTTC. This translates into CASRSGLQETQYF.

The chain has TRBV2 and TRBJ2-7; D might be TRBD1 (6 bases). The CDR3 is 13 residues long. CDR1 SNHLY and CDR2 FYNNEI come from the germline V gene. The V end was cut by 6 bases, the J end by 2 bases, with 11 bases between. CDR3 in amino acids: CASRDDRTYEQYF. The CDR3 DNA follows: TGTGCCAGCAGGGATGACAGGACCTACGAGCAGTACTTC.

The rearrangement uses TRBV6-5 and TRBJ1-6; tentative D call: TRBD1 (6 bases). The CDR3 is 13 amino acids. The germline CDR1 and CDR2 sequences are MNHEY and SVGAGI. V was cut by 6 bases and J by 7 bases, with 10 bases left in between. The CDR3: CASRRTENSPLHF. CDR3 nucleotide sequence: TGTGCCAGCAGACGGACAGAGAATTCACCCCTCCACTTT.

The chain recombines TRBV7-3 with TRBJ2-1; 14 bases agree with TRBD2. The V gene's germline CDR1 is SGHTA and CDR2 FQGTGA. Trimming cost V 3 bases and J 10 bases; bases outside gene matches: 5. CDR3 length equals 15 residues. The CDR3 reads CASSFGTSGSEEQFF. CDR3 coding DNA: TGTGCCAGCAGCTTCGGGACTAGCGGGAGTGAAGAGCAGTTCTTC. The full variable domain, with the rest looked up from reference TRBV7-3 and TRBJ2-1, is GAGVSQTPSNKVTEKGKYVELRCDPISGHTALYWYRQSLGQGPEFLIYFQGTGAADDSGLPNDRFFAVRPEGSVSTLKIQRTERGDSAVYLCASSFGTSGSEEQFFGPGTRLTVL.

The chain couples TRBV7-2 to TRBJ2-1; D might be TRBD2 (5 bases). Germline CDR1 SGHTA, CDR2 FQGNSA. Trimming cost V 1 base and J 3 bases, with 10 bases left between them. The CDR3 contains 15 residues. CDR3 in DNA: TGTGCCAGCAGCTTAGAAGCGGCCTACTACAATGAGCAGTTCTTC. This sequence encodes CASSLEAAYYNEQFF.

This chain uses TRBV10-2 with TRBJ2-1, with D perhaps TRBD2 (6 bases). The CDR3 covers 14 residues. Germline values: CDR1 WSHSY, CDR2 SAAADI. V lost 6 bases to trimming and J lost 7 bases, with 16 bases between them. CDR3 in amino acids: CASSPGLGLNEQFF. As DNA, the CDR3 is TGCGCCAGCAGCCCGGGACTGGGACTTAATGAGCAGTTCTTC.

This CDR3 reads CASSSRLAGVEQYF. CDR3 DNA sequence: TGTGCCAGCAGTTCCCGACTAGCGGGGGTCGAGCAGTACTTC. The chain carries TRBV27 and TRBJ2-7, with 12 bases lining up with TRBD2. Unmatched junction bases numbered 4, after V lost 4 bases and J lost 6 bases. Germline V gene lookup returns CDR1 MNHEY and CDR2 SMNVEV (reference sequence). This CDR3 comprises 14 residues.

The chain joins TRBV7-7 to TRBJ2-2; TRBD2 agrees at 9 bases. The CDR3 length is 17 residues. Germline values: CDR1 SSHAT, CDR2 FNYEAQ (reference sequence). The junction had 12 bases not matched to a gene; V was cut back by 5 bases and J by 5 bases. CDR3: CASSPPAGGPRTGELFF. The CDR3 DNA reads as TGTGCCAGCAGCCCCCCTGCGGGAGGGCCGCGGACCGGGGAGCTGTTTTTT.

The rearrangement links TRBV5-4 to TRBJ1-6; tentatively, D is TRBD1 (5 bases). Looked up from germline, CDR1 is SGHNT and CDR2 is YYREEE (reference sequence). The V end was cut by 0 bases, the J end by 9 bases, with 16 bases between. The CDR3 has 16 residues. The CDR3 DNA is TGTGCCAGCAGCTTGGGACCTAGAGCAAGGGGTTCACCCCTCCACTTT. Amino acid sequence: CASSLGPRARGSPLHF. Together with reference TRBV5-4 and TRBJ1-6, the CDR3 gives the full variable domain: ETGVTQSPTHLIKTRGQQVTLRCSSQSGHNTVSWYQQALGQGPQFIFQYYREEENGRGNFPPRFSGLQFPNYSSELNVNALELDDSALYLCASSLGPRARGSPLHFGNGTRLTVT.

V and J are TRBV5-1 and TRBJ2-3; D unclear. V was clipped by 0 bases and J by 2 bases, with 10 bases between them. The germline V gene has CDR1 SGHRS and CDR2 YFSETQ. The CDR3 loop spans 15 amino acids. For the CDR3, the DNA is TGCGCCAGCAGCTTGGGAAACATCCTCACAGATACGCAGTATTTT. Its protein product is CASSLGNILTDTQYF. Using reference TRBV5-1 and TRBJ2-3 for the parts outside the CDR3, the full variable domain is KAGVTQTPRYLIKTRGQQVTLSCSPISGHRSVSWYQQTPGQGLQFLFEYFSETQRNKGNFPGRFSGRQFSNSRSEMNVSTLELGDSALYLCASSLGNILTDTQYFGPGTRLTVL.

This CDR3 is CASSPKLAGANTGELFF. DNA for the CDR3: TGTGCCAGCAGCCCAAAACTAGCGGGGGCGAACACCGGGGAGCTGTTTTTT. The chain carries TRBV3-1 (or the pseudogene TRBV3-2) and TRBJ2-2; 11 bases map to TRBD2. The V and J ends lost 4 bases and 0 bases, in that order; junction bases with no gene match: 4. Germline V gives CDR1 LGHDT, CDR2 YNNKEL (reference sequence). The CDR3 totals 17 residues.

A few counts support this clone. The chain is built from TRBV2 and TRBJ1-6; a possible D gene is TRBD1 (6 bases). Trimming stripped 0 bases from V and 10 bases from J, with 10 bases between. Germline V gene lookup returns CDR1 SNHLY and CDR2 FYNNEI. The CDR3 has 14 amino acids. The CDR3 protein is CASSEAGTMSPLHF. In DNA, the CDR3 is TGTGCCAGCAGTGAAGCAGGGACAATGTCACCCCTCCACTTT.

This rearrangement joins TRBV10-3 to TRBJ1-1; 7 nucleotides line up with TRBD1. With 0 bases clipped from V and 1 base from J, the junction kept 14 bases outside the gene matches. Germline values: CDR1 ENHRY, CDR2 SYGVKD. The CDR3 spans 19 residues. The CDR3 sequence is CAISESTLLNRGGNTEAFF. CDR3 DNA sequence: TGTGCCATCAGTGAGTCCACCTTATTAAACAGGGGAGGGAACACTGAAGCTTTCTTT.

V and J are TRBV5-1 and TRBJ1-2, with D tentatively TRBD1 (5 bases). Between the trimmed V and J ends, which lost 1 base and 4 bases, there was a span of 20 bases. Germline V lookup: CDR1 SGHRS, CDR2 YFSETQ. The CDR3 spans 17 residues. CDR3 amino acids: CASSLSGTGDFGYGYTF. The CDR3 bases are TGCGCCAGCAGCTTGAGCGGCACGGGGGACTTCGGCTATGGCTACACCTTC. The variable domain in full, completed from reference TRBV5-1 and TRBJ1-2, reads KAGVTQTPRYLIKTRGQQVTLSCSPISGHRSVSWYQQTPGQGLQFLFEYFSETQRNKGNFPGRFSGRQFSNSRSEMNVSTLELGDSALYLCASSLSGTGDFGYGYTFGSGTRLTVV.

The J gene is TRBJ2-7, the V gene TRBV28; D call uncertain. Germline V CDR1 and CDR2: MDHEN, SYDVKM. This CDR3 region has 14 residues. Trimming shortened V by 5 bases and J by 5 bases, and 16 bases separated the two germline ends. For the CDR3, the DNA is TGTGCCAGCAGTCTTCCAGTCTCACACCACGAGCAGTACTTC. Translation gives CASSLPVSHHEQYF.

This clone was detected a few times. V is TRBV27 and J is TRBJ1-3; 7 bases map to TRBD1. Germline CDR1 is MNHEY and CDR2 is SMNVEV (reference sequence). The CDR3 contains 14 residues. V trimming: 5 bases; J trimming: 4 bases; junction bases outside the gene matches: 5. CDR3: CASSPTGFGNTIYF. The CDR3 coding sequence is TGTGCCAGCAGTCCGACAGGGTTCGGAAACACCATATATTTT.

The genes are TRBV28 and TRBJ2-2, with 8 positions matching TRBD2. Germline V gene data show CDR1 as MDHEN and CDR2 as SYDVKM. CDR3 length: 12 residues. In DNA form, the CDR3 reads TGTGTAATAGCGGGGACCACCGGGGAGCTGTTTTTT. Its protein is CVIAGTTGELFF.

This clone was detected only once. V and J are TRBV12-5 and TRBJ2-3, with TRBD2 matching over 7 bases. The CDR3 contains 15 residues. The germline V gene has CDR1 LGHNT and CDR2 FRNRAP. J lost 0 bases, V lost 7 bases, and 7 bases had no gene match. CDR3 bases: TGTGCTAGTGCCTTGCACGGGGGGAGCACAGATACGCAGTATTTT. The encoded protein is CASALHGGSTDTQYF.

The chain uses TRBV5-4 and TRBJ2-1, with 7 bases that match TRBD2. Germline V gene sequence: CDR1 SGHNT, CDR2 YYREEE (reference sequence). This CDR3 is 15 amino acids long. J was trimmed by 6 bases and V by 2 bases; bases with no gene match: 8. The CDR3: CASSFEGLRGNEQFF. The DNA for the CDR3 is TGTGCCAGCAGCTTTGAGGGACTAAGAGGCAATGAGCAGTTCTTC. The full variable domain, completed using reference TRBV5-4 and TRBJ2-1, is ETGVTQSPTHLIKTRGQQVTLRCSSQSGHNTVSWYQQALGQGPQFIFQYYREEENGRGNFPPRFSGLQFPNYSSELNVNALELDDSALYLCASSFEGLRGNEQFFGPGTRLTVL.

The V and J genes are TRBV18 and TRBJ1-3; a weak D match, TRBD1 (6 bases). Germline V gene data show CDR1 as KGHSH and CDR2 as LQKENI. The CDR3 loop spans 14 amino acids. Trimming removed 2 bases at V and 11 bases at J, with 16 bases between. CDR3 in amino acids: CASSPSDSRRAIYF. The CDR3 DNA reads TGTGCCAGCTCACCATCGGACAGCCGGCGGGCCATATATTTT.

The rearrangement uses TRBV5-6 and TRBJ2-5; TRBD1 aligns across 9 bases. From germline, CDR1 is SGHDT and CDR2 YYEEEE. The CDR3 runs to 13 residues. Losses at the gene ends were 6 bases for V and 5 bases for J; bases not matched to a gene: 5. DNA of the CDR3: TGTGCCAGCACCGGGACAGGGAGGGAGACCCAGTACTTC. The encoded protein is CASTGTGRETQYF.

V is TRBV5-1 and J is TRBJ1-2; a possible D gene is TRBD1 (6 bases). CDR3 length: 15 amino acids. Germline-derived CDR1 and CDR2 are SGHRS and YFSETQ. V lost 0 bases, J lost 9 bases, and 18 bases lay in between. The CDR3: CASSLDWPGTNSYTF. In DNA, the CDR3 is TGCGCCAGCAGCTTGGACTGGCCGGGGACAAACAGCTACACCTTC. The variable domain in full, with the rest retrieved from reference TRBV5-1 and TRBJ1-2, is KAGVTQTPRYLIKTRGQQVTLSCSPISGHRSVSWYQQTPGQGLQFLFEYFSETQRNKGNFPGRFSGRQFSNSRSEMNVSTLELGDSALYLCASSLDWPGTNSYTFGSGTRLTVV.